The present T cell receptor (beta chain) was sequenced within a study of Ad26.COV2.S vaccination and SARS-CoV-2 variants. At the level of the study: It was the COV1001 Ad26.COV2.S trial arm that included the donor. Intramuscular Ad26.COV2.S doses were given once or twice, 56 days apart.

CDR1 and CDR2 (germline): LNHDA, SQIVND (reference sequence). V was pared by 6 bases and J by 2 bases, with 10 bases between. This CDR3 has 13 amino acids. Findings and limits, study-wide: Placebo recipients showed lower spike-specific TCR breadth than vaccinees.

This table comes from immunoSEQ multiplex PCR, and its TCRdb copy is limited to in-frame clones, with some not included. The table includes 380,000 or so clones, around nine tenths detected once. The sample's treatment: some 19 received Ad26.COV2.S at low or high dose, single or two shots; about 5 received placebo; per-sample allocation not given. Sample collection was performed on day 63 after the first vaccine or placebo injection. As for this clone: Its cognate antigen is unknown.

The J gene is TRBJ1-2, the V gene TRBV19, with D uncertain. The material sequenced was peripheral blood, taken in a trial of Ad26.COV2.S vaccine versus placebo. This sequence was found in a person aged 18-65 years who received the Ad26.COV2.S COVID-19 vaccine or a placebo. DNA for the CDR3: TGTGCCAGTAGCTCAACATGGAACTATGGCTACACCTTC. Amino acid sequence: CASSSTWNYGYTF.